This TCR beta chain was obtained from a study of cytomegalovirus exposure and HLA in healthy donors (dated by TCRdb to about 2017). Background for the entire study: An earlier analysis of a few hundred of the donors reported 250 to 300 Gb of sequence data and around 120 million unique TCR beta sequences obtained from about 179 million T cells. An early release that covered around 590 HLA-typed donors contained about 300 gigabases of sequencing data and 80 million or so unique TCR sequences. To predict cytomegalovirus infection status, the study combined high-throughput TCR immunosequencing, statistical association of individual TCRs with disease status, and machine learning. The study profiled the T cell repertoires of hundreds of subjects by immunosequencing and related them to cytomegalovirus serostatus. To decide whether each TCR beta V gene segment behaved as functional or pseudogenic, an earlier analysis of 587 of the donors relied on high-throughput TCR beta sequencing. Roughly 5 DR-DQ haplotypes were handled as single units for association and clustering because linkage in the cohort was strong. Of the 300 to 500 genotyped donors, roughly 76% were placed in the genetic ancestry cluster associated with self-reported Caucasian donors. The number of typed donors differed by locus: about 620-630 for A, B, C, DRB1 and DQB1; 500 to 550 for DQA1; some 590 for DPA1; and roughly 450 for DPB1. Besides the first cohort of roughly 700 subjects, a separate validation cohort made up of around 120 different subjects was used. In a later analysis, previously published TCR beta repertoires from 666 donors were re-analyzed and high-resolution HLA genotyping was added so that TCR occurrence patterns could be studied. On average, around 240,000 unique TCR beta nucleotide sequences were sequenced per donor among a few hundred genotyped donors of the cohort, with roughly 20% of those sequences being non-productive. In a later genetic analysis, genome-wide SNP genotypes for 398 of the 666 donors were used, and that subset was treated as a discovery cohort. Class I and class II HLA loci were covered by the typing at four-digit resolution. All discovery cohort repertoires had been generated using a single sequencing platform. Donor age, sex, ethnicity and CMV serostatus were compiled alongside the repertoire data. The study aimed to test whether cataloging public T cell receptors could reveal signatures of past pathogen exposure. The later analysis used no new phenotypic data to find candidate immune exposures, relying instead on TCR beta sequences and their occurrence across donors.

Results the study describes overall, beyond this receptor: For the cohort, immune exposure information was limited to CMV serostatus. A cluster of highly shared sequence variants was judged likely to be a technical artifact of the sequencing pipeline. Some IMGT-functional V segments, including TRBV6-2 and TRBV6-3, could not be told apart with the 87-base-pair reads, so those segments were excluded. According to a later analysis, most CMV-associated TCR beta chains appeared to be HLA-restricted, and the HLA associations seemed to be driven largely by CMV exposure. Compared with equally common non-associated chains, HLA-associated TCR beta chains in a later analysis were more clonally expanded and had lower generation probabilities. Specific HLA alleles were associated with 18,000 or so TCR beta sequences at a false discovery rate of 0.05 in a later analysis. In an earlier analysis of 587 of the donors, most TCR beta V segments appeared in productive rearrangements about 87% or about 30% of the time, broadly matching IMGT annotations. Linkage disequilibrium might explain the correlated functional status among segregating V segments, but an unknown experimental factor could not be excluded. Sequencing depth was assumed to be roughly uniform across donors in the presence/absence analyses, though that assumption may not hold. While some public TCRs were present in many individuals, most TCR sequences turned up only very rarely across donors. The study listed 164 TCR beta chains as associated with cytomegalovirus. Strong co-occurrence of HLA alleles, especially DR and DQ, made assigning TCR associations to individual alleles difficult. In a later analysis, TCR association rates were found to vary across HLA loci, with the most associated TCRs seen for DRB1 alleles and the fewest for HLA-C alleles. Because counts were too low, 15 to 20 rarely observed V segments, including chromosome 9 orphons, were left out of the earlier analysis of roughly 600 of the donors. Only TCR beta chains were sequenced in this cohort, and the absence of alpha or paired-chain data limited detectable features. The classifier was reported to diagnose cytomegalovirus status with high specificity and sensitivity in both the original cohort and the validation cohort. In a later analysis, several top co-occurrence clusters were reported to appear linked to parvovirus B19, influenza, CMV and Epstein-Barr virus. A further reported finding was that TCR beta sequences accurately predicted the HLA-A and HLA-B alleles for most subjects in the first cohort. The authors suggested that the approach could potentially be generalized to other disease states and immunological phenotypes. A later genetic analysis associated a missense DCLRE1C variant with V-gene and J-gene trimming of TCR beta chains, and an independent cohort replicated the association. In vitro tests confirmed that three of the cytomegalovirus-associated TCR beta chains recognize cytomegalovirus antigens. In a later genetic analysis, fewer N-insertions in productive TCRs were reported among donors in an Asian-associated ancestry cluster than the 666-donor mean. Because some donors lacked HLA typing at each locus, the association tests relied only on the typed subset.

The germline V gene specifies SNHLY as CDR1 and FYNNEI as CDR2. After removal of 4 bases from V and 6 bases from J, the junction retains 3 bases not matched to a gene. From the cysteine through the phenylalanine, the CDR3 covers 13 amino acids. Just CDR3 DNA is preserved here, 39 bases in frame from base 1. The cohort comprised under 700 healthy bone marrow donors. All cohort members were sampled while nominally healthy, although unrecorded immune exposures were likely present. The donor tested CMV seronegative and was one of the 352 seronegative cohort members. Each donor provided a peripheral blood sample, and peripheral blood mononuclear cells were used for TCR beta sequencing. The Qiagen DNeasy Blood Extraction Kit was used to extract genomic DNA from the blood cell samples. This clone was seen a handful of times. Its antigen specificity is not known. No clone much larger than this one lies a single base away; base qualities are absent.

To prepare the library, the immunoSEQ multiplex PCR assay was applied. The multiplex PCR relied on a mix of 60 forward primers for TCR Vbeta segments and 13 reverse primers for TCR Jbeta segments. Amplification of the CDR3 region of rearranged TCR beta genes was performed with a multiplex PCR assay on genomic DNA. The amplified TCR beta libraries were sequenced on the Illumina HiSeq System as 87-base-pair reads. Regarding the original processing steps: Across the 500 to 850 repertoires, a later analysis counted roughly 77 million unique TCR beta chains, around 10 million of which were shared by at least two donors. Raw reads were error-corrected and collapsed into unique sequences with a nearest-neighbor algorithm that merged closely related sequences to remove PCR and sequencing errors. V, D and J gene segments were assigned by aligning CDR3 sequences to IMGT reference sequences. For a sequence to be retained, a match of at least six nucleotides to both a V gene segment and a J gene segment was required. A rearrangement counted as productive if the CDR3 had no stop codons and remained in frame with V and J, and every other rearrangement counted as non-productive. CDR3 was defined according to IMGT convention as the region running from the second conserved V-encoded cysteine to the conserved J-encoded phenylalanine. The earlier analysis of about 500 of the donors excluded sequences that lacked an unambiguous match to a single V gene segment. An earlier analysis of almost 600 of the donors classified V segments as functional when productive rearrangements were above 56.7% and as segregating when the standard deviation between donors was above 5%. A statistical classification framework was developed to diagnose cytomegalovirus status using the catalog of TCR beta chain sequences. In a later analysis, V and J genes were assigned by comparing TCR nucleotide sequences against IMGT/GENE-DB human TR gene sequences. The TCRdist pipeline was used in a later analysis to assign CDR3 sequences and most-parsimonious VDJ recombination scenarios. In a later analysis, each TCR beta chain was defined by its CDR3 amino acid sequence together with its V-gene family, and reads without a unique V-gene family were excluded. In a later analysis, nearly 600 highly shared, low-generation-probability nucleotide sequences were removed to address suspected cross-contamination and a sequencing artifact. In a later analysis, a clonal expansion index was calculated for each public chain from normalized within-repertoire ranks of inferred template counts. A later analysis computed generation probabilities with a VDJ recombination model fitted to out-of-frame rearrangements, and checked the results against IGoR. A later analysis scored TCR-TCR, TCR-HLA and TCR-CMV co-occurrence with hypergeometric tests, applying a repertoire-size bias correction to TCR pairs. To estimate false discovery rates, a later analysis permuted the HLA or CMV assignments 20 times. In a later analysis, co-occurring TCRs were grouped with DBSCAN, and TCRdist sequence similarity was added when clustering was performed within HLA-allele-positive subsets. Repertoires with fewer than 30,000 or more than 120,000 public chains, plus five repertoires with anomalous nucleotide sharing, were excluded from co-occurrence clustering. TCRdb took over this immuneACCESS table, retaining in-frame rearrangements with V and J assigned. Such tables are incomplete; in checked studies, under half of the missing clones stem from an unresolved V gene, and the remainder is unexplained. V and J calls and clone size are as listed in that table; D and trimming were resolved from the DNA. The sample table shows 90,000 to 140,000 clones, and around 78% are seen once. In total, the top ten clones hold around 5.3% of the sample.

Sequencing was performed on PBMCs. Recombination joined TRBV2 with TRBJ2-1, with 7 junctional bases fitting TRBD2. This clonotype was obtained from a male donor in good health and CMV-seronegative. The CDR3 is CASSGGGGNEQFF. DNA sequence: TGTGCCAGCAGTGGCGGCGGGGGCAATGAGCAGTTCTTC.